This T cell receptor beta chain emerged from a study of human CD8 memory T cell subsets. The length of the CDR3 is 16 residues. The germline V gene has CDR1 LNHDA and CDR2 SQIVND (reference sequence). Sequencing libraries of TCR beta were made by UMI-labeled 5' RACE. From its re-call of the 5' RACE reads, TCRdb lists each CDR3 protein once, without DNA. This sample contains more than 5,500 distinct CDR3 sequences. The TCR comes from a human donor in good health. The chain joins TRBV19 to TRBJ2-7; TCRdb proposes TRBD2, but this gene call is untestable without DNA. Sequencing used CD8+ stem-like memory T cells (TSCM and TCM) sorted from PBMCs. Sample subset: stem-like memory CD8 T cells (TSTEM), CCR7+ PD-1- TIGIT-. This CDR3 is CASSISSDLGTYEQYF.